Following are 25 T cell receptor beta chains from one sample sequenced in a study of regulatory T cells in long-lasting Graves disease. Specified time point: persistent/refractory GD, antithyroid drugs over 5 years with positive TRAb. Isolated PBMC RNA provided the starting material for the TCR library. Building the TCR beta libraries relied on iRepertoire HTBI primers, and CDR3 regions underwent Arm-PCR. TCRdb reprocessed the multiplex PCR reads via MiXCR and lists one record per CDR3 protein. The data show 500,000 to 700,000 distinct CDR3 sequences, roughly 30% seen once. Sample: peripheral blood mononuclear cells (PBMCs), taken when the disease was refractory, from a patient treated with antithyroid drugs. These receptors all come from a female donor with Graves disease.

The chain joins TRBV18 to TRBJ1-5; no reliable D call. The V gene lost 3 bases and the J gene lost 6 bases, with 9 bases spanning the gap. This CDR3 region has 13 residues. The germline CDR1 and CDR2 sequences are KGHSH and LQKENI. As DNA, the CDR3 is TGTGCCAGCTCACCTTCGGAGGCTCAGCCCCAGCATTTT. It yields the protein CASSPSEAQPQHF.

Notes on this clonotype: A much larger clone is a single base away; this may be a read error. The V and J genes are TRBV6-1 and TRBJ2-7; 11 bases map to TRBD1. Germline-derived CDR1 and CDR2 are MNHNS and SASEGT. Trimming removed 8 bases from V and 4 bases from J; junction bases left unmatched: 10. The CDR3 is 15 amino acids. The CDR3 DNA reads TGTGCCAGCGGTCCACCGGGACAGGGGGAGTACGAGCAGTACTTC. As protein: CASGPPGQGEYEQYF.

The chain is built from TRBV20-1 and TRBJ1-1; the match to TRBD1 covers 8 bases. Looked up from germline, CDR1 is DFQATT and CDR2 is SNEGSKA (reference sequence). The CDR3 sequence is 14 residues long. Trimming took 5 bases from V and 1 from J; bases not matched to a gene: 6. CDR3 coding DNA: TGCAGTGCTGGAGGCGGACAGGGGAACACTGAAGCTTTCTTT. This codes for CSAGGGQGNTEAFF.

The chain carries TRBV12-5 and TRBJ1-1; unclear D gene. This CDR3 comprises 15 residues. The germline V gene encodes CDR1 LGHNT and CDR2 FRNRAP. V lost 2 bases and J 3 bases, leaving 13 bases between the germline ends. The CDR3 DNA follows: TGTGCTAGTGGTTTGCCCCCAAAAACCTACACTGAAGCTTTCTTT. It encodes CASGLPPKTYTEAFF.

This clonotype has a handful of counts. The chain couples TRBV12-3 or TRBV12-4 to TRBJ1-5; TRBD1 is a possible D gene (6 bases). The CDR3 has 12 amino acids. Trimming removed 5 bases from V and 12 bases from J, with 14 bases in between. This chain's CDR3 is CASSLDRRVQHF. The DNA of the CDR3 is TGTGCCAGCAGTCTCGACAGGCGGGTCCAGCATTTT.

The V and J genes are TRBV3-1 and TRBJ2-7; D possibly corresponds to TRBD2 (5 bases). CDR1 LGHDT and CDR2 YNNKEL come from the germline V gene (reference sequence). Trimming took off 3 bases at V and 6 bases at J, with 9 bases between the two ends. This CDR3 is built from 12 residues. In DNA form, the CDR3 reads TGTGCCAGCAGCCATCCGGGATCCGAGCAGTACTTC. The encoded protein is CASSHPGSEQYF.

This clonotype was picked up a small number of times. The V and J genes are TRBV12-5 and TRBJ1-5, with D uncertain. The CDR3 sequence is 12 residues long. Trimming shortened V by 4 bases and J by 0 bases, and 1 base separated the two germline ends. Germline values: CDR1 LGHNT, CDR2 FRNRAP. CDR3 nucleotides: TGTGCTAGTGGTTATAGCAATCAGCCCCAGCATTTT. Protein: CASGYSNQPQHF. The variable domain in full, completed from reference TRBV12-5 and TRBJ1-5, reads DARVTQTPRHKVTEMGQEVTMRCQPILGHNTVFWYRQTMMQGLELLAYFRNRAPLDDSGMPKDRFSAEMPDATLATLKIQPSEPRDSAVYFCASGYSNQPQHFGDGTRLSIL.

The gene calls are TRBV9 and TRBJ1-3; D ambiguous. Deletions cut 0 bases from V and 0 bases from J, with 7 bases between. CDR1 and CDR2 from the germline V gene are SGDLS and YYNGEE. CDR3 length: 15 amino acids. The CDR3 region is CASSVGAGSGNTIYF. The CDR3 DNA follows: TGTGCCAGCAGCGTAGGGGCAGGCTCTGGAAACACCATATATTTT.

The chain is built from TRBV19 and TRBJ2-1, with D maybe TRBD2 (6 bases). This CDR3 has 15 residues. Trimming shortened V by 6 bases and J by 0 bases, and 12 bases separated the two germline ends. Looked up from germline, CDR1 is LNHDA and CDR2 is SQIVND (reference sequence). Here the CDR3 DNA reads TGTGCCAGTAGGCATAGCGGAAGCTCCTACAATGAGCAGTTCTTC. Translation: CASRHSGSSYNEQFF. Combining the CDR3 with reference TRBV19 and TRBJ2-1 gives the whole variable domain DGGITQSPKYLFRKEGQNVTLSCEQNLNHDAMYWYRQDPGQGLRLIYYSQIVNDFQKGDIAEGYSVSREKKESFPLTVTSAQKNPTAFYLCASRHSGSSYNEQFFGPGTRLTVL.

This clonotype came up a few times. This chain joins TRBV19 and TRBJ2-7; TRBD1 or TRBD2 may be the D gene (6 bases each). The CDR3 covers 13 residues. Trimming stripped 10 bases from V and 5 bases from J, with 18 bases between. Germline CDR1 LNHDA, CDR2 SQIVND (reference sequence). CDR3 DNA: TGTGCCACTGGAACATGGGGGGCGGACGAGCAGTACTTC. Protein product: CATGTWGADEQYF.

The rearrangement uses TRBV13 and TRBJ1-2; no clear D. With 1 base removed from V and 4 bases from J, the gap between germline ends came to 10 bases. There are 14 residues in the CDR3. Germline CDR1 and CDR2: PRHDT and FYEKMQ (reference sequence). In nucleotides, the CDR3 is TGTGCCAGCAGCTTAGAGCGGTCAACCTATGGCTACACCTTC. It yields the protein CASSLERSTYGYTF.

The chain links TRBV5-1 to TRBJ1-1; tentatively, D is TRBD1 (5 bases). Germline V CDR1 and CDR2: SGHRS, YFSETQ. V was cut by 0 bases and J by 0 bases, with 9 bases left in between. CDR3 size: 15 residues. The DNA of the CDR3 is TGCGCCAGCAGCTTGGTTCCAGGGCTGAACACTGAAGCTTTCTTT. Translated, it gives CASSLVPGLNTEAFF.

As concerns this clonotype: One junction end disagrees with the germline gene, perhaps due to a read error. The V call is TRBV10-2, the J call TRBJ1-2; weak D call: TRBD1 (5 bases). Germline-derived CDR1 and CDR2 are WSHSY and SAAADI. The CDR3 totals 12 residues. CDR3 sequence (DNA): TGCGCCAGCAGTCTCGGGGGGTTGGGCTTCACCTTC. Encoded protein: CASSLGGLGFTF.

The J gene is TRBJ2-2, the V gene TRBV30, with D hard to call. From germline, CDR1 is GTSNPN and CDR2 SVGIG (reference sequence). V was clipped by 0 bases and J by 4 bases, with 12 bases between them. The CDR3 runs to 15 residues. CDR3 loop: CAWSVLTALTGELFF. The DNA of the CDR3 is TGTGCCTGGAGTGTATTAACAGCTCTCACCGGGGAGCTGTTTTTT.

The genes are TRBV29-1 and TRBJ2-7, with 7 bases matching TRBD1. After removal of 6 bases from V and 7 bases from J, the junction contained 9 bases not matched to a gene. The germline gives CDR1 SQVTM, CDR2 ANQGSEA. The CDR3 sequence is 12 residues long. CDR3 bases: TGCAGCGTGACAGGGATTGTCGGGGAGCAGTACTTC. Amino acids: CSVTGIVGEQYF.

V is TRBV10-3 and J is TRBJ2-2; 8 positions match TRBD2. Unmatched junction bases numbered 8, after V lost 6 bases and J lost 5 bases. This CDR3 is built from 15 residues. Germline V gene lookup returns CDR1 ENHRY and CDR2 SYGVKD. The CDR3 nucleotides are TGTGCCATCAGGGGCGGTAGCGGGATTACCGGGGAGCTGTTTTTT. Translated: CAIRGGSGITGELFF.

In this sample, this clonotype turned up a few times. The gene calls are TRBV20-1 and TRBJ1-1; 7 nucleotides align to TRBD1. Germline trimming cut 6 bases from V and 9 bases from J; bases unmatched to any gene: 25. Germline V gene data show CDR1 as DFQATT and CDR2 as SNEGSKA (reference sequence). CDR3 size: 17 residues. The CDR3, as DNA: TGCAGTGCCGCCGACCAGGACGGCTTAGGGGGCGCCCATCAAGCTTTCTTT. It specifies CSAADQDGLGGAHQAFF.

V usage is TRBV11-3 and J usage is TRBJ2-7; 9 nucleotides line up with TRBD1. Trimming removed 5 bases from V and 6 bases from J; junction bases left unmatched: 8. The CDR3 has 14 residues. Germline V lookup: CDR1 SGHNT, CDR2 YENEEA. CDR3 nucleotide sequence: TGTGCCAGCAGCCCAGGACAGGGGTCGGTCGAGCAGTACTTC. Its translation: CASSPGQGSVEQYF.

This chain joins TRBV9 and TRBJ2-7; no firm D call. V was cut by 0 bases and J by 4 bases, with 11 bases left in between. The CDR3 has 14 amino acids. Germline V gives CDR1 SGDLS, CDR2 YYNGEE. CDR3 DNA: TGTGCCAGCAGCGTAGCCCCCCTTGGATACGAGCAGTACTTC. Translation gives CASSVAPLGYEQYF.

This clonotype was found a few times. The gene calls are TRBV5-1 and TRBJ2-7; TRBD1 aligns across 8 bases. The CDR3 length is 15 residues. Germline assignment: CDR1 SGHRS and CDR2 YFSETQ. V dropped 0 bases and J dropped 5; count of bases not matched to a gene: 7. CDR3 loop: CASSLARDRKNEQYF. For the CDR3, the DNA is TGCGCCAGCAGCTTGGCCCGGGACAGGAAGAACGAGCAGTACTTC.

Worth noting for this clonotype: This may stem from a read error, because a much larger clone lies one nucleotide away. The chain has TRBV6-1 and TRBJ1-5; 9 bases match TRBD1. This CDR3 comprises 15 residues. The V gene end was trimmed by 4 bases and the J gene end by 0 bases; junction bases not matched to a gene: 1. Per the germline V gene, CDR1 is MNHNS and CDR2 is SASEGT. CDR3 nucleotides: TGTGCCAGCAGTGGGACAGGGGATAGCAATCAGCCCCAGCATTTT. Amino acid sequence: CASSGTGDSNQPQHF.

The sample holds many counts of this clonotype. CDR3 in amino acids: CASTRGDRGEKLFF. The DNA for the CDR3 is TGTGCCAGCACCCGGGGGGACAGGGGCGAAAAACTGTTTTTT. The rearrangement joins TRBV12-3 or TRBV12-4 to TRBJ1-4; 10 bases line up with TRBD1. With 7 bases clipped from V and 8 bases from J, the junction kept 7 bases outside the gene matches. CDR3 length: 14 residues.

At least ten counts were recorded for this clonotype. CDR3 nucleotides: TGTGCCAGCAGTTTATTTTCGGGACGGTCGTATGGCTACACCTTC. Residues: CASSLFSGRSYGYTF. This chain uses TRBV12-3 or TRBV12-4 with TRBJ1-2; D is perhaps TRBD1 (5 bases). The CDR3 contains 15 residues. V gave up 2 bases and J gave up 5 bases, with 15 bases separating them.

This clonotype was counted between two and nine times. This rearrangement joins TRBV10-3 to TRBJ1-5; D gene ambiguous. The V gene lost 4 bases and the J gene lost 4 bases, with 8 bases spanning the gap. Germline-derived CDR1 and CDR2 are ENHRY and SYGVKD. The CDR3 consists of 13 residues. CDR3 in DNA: TGTGCCATCAGTGCGGCAGATAATCAGCCCCAGCATTTT. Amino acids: CAISAADNQPQHF.

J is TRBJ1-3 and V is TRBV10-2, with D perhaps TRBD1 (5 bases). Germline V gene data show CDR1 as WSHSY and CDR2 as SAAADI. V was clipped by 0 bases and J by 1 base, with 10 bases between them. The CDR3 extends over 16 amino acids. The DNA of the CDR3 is TGCGCCAGCAGTGAGTCTGCAGGGATTTCTGGAAACACCATATATTTT. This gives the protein CASSESAGISGNTIYF.